This T cell receptor beta chain originates from a study of cytomegalovirus exposure and HLA in healthy donors. Study results and caveats: In a later analysis, common viral pathogens appeared linked to several of the most significant clusters.

This clone was counted between two and nine times. Antigen specificity is unknown. PCR was performed using 60 Vbeta and 13 Jbeta primers. Profiling relied on immunoSEQ multiplex PCR, and the TCRdb table lists in-frame clones only, not all of them. The sample carries about 170,000 clones, about 82% recorded once. Healthy individuals who donated bone marrow served as the donors. At the time of sampling, donors were nominally healthy, though unrecorded immune exposures were likely. Sequencing was done on a sample of PBMCs. This TCR derives from a male donor in good health and CMV-seronegative.

The CDR3 DNA is TGTGCCAGCAGCAAAGGACAGGGTCGAAACTATGGCTACACCTTC. Encoded protein: CASSKGQGRNYGYTF. The chain recombines TRBV28 with TRBJ1-2, with TRBD1 identical over 8 bases. The germline V gene encodes CDR1 MDHEN and CDR2 SYDVKM. The V gene end was trimmed by 6 bases and the J gene end by 2 bases; junction bases not matched to a gene: 8. The CDR3 is 15 amino acids.